The rows below give T cell receptor beta chains drawn from one sample of a study of cytomegalovirus exposure and HLA in healthy donors. Generated by immunoSEQ multiplex PCR, the TCRdb table keeps only in-frame clones and is missing some. The sample lists around 170,000 clones; around 79% were seen once. The sample taken for sequencing was PBMCs. Receptor source: a woman aged 45 to 65 in good health and CMV-seronegative. Both conserved end residues are part of each CDR3. A D gene is named only where the DNA matches it firmly. Not every row has a clone size; where given, it reads once, few, many or a size class.

abundance | d_gene | j_gene | v_gene | CDR3aa | CDR3nt
NA | NA | TRBJ2-5 | TRBV7-2 | CASSFRLVETQYF | TGTGCCAGCAGCTTTCGGCTAGTAGAGACCCAGTACTTC
NA | TRBD2 | TRBJ2-3 | TRBV14 | CASSFLKREVSDTQYF | TGTGCCAGCAGCTTCCTAAAGCGGGAGGTGTCAGATACGCAGTATTTT
NA | TRBD1 | TRBJ2-5 | TRBV9 | CASSVSQRGPMETQYF | TGTGCCAGCAGCGTATCCCAAAGGGGGCCAATGGAGACCCAGTACTTC
few | TRBD2 | TRBJ2-2 | TRBV7-9 | CASSAGLAVNTGELFF | TGTGCCAGCAGCGCGGGACTAGCGGTAAACACCGGGGAGCTGTTTTTT
NA | TRBD2 | TRBJ2-3 | TRBV19 | CASSKLAADTQYF | TGTGCCAGTAGTAAACTAGCGGCAGATACGCAGTATTTT
NA | NA | TRBJ2-1 | TRBV29-1 | CSVVAHEGYEQFF | TGCAGCGTTGTGGCCCATGAGGGCTATGAGCAGTTCTTC
NA | TRBD2 | TRBJ2-1 | TRBV19 | CASSIRSGGRNEQFF | TGTGCCAGTAGTATTAGAAGCGGGGGAAGGAATGAGCAGTTCTTC
NA | NA | TRBJ1-6 | TRBV6-1 | CASSEQGGGSPLHF | TGTGCCAGCAGTGAACAGGGAGGAGGTTCACCCCTCCACTTT
NA | TRBD1 | TRBJ1-4 | TRBV9 | CASSGGGGPLAEKLFF | TGTGCCAGCAGCGGAGGGGGCGGGCCTTTAGCCGAAAAACTGTTTTTT
NA | NA | TRBJ1-1 | TRBV2 | CASRSENTEAFF | TGTGCCAGCAGGTCAGAGAACACTGAAGCTTTCTTT
NA | TRBD2 | TRBJ2-2 | TRBV9 | CASSVLLAGGRTGELFF | TGTGCCAGCAGCGTATTACTAGCGGGAGGACGCACCGGGGAGCTGTTTTTT
NA | NA | TRBJ1-6 | TRBV14 | CASSQGSRALGPLHF | TGTGCCAGCAGCCAAGGGTCCAGGGCTCTTGGCCCCCTCCACTTT
NA | TRBD2 | TRBJ2-1 | TRBV11-2 | CASSFRVGGRINEQFF | TGTGCCAGCAGCTTCCGCGTTGGCGGGAGAATTAATGAGCAGTTCTTC